This is a list of T cell receptor beta chains from one sample in a study of T-cell memory formation after mild COVID-19. TCRdb reprocessed the 5' RACE reads via MiXCR and lists one record per CDR3 protein. In the table there are under 250,000 distinct CDR3 sequences, 15% of which are singletons. The sequencing input was PBMCs or a T cell subset sorted from them (not recorded which). The receptors stem from an adult woman who had mild COVID-19 (a few samples of this study predate the infection). Cell type and time point are not known. Each CDR3 is given with its conserved first and last residue. D genes are given only for firm matches. Part of the rows lack a size; the others show once, few, many or a class for expanded clones.

d_call	clone_size	v_call	j_call	cdr3_aa	cdr3_nt
NA	NA	TRBV29-1	TRBJ2-1	CSSGANEQFF	TGCAGTTCTGGAGCGAATGAGCAGTTCTTC
NA	few	TRBV24-1	TRBJ1-5	CATSDPGLDSNQPQHF	TGTGCCACCAGTGATCCGGGACTTGATAGCAATCAGCCCCAGCATTTT
TRBD2	few	TRBV6-1	TRBJ2-4	CASGLAGVLAKNIQYF	TGTGCCAGCGGTCTAGCGGGAGTTTTAGCCAAAAACATTCAGTACTTC
TRBD2	many	TRBV7-8	TRBJ2-7	CASSPGTSGGASYEQYF	TGTGCCAGCAGCCCTGGGACTAGCGGGGGGGCTTCCTACGAGCAGTACTTC
TRBD1	few	TRBV27	TRBJ1-2	CASSLRQGLSNYGYTF	TGTGCCAGCAGTTTAAGACAGGGCCTGAGTAACTATGGCTACACCTTC
TRBD2	NA	TRBV7-3	TRBJ2-3	CASSLGGGMVTDTQYF	TGTGCCAGCAGCTTAGGCGGGGGGATGGTGACAGATACGCAGTATTTT
TRBD1	few	TRBV6-5	TRBJ1-2	CASSYGNTGDYGYTF	TGTGCCAGCAGTTACGGGAATACAGGGGACTATGGCTACACCTTC
NA	few	TRBV30	TRBJ2-7	CAWSSPGLSSYEQYF	TGTGCCTGGAGTTCCCCGGGACTGAGCTCCTACGAGCAGTACTTC
TRBD2	NA	TRBV7-7	TRBJ2-1	CASSYIAGGSEQFF	TGTGCTAGCAGCTACATAGCGGGAGGGAGTGAGCAGTTCTTC
NA	NA	TRBV4-2	TRBJ2-7	CASSQVAEPYEQYF	TGTGCCAGCAGCCAAGTTGCAGAACCCTACGAGCAGTACTTC
TRBD1	few	TRBV24-1	TRBJ2-3	CATTGTGEQDTQYF	TGTGCCACCACCGGGACAGGGGAACAAGATACGCAGTATTTT
NA	NA	TRBV20-1	TRBJ1-6	CSAREAAQGPHSPLHF	TGCAGTGCTAGAGAGGCAGCACAGGGTCCACATTCACCCCTCCACTTT
NA	NA	TRBV6-6	TRBJ1-2	CASSYPSGRGYYGYTF	TGTGCCAGCAGTTACCCTTCGGGGAGAGGGTACTATGGCTACACCTTC
TRBD1	NA	TRBV15	TRBJ2-2	CATSNRDRSGELFF	TGTGCCACCAGCAACCGGGACAGGTCCGGGGAGCTGTTTTTT
NA	NA	TRBV3-1	TRBJ1-6	CASSPGLDSPLHF	TGTGCCAGCAGCCCCGGACTGGATTCACCCCTCCACTTT
NA	few	TRBV6-1	TRBJ1-4	CASRAGQGSEKLFF	TGTGCCAGCCGAGCGGGTCAGGGGAGTGAAAAACTGTTTTTT
NA	few	TRBV7-2	TRBJ1-2	CASSLGMTAERNYGYTF	TGTGCCAGCAGCTTAGGAATGACAGCTGAACGTAACTATGGCTACACCTTC
NA	few	TRBV3-1	TRBJ1-1	CASSQDRANTEAFF	TGTGCCAGCAGCCAAGACAGGGCGAACACTGAAGCTTTCTTT
NA	few	TRBV3-1	TRBJ1-5	CASSQGFGNQPQHF	TGTGCCAGCAGCCAGGGGTTCGGCAATCAGCCCCAGCATTTT
TRBD2	NA	TRBV6-1	TRBJ2-7	CASYSYVMGLALTYEQYF	TGTGCCAGCTACTCTTATGTTATGGGACTAGCTTTAACCTACGAGCAGTACTTC
TRBD2	many	TRBV20-1	TRBJ2-3	CSARDMGGRRSTDTQYF	TGCAGTGCTAGAGATATGGGGGGGAGGCGGTCTACAGATACGCAGTATTTT
NA	NA	TRBV5-1	TRBJ1-2	CASSLADDFYGYTF	TGCGCCAGCAGCTTGGCAGATGATTTCTATGGCTACACCTTC
TRBD1	few	TRBV6-5	TRBJ2-7	CASSPRDRGLKVQYF	TGTGCCAGCAGCCCCCGGGACAGGGGGCTAAAAGTGCAGTACTTC
TRBD2	few	TRBV15	TRBJ2-5	CATNQGALAGSETQYF	TGTGCCACCAACCAGGGGGCACTAGCGGGAAGTGAGACCCAGTACTTC
TRBD2	NA	TRBV7-9	TRBJ2-5	CASSTSTSGQETQYF	TGTGCCAGCAGCACCTCGACTAGCGGCCAAGAGACCCAGTACTTC
TRBD1	NA	TRBV28	TRBJ2-1	CASRLGTGGYNEQFF	TGTGCCAGCAGGCTAGGGACAGGGGGCTACAATGAGCAGTTCTTC